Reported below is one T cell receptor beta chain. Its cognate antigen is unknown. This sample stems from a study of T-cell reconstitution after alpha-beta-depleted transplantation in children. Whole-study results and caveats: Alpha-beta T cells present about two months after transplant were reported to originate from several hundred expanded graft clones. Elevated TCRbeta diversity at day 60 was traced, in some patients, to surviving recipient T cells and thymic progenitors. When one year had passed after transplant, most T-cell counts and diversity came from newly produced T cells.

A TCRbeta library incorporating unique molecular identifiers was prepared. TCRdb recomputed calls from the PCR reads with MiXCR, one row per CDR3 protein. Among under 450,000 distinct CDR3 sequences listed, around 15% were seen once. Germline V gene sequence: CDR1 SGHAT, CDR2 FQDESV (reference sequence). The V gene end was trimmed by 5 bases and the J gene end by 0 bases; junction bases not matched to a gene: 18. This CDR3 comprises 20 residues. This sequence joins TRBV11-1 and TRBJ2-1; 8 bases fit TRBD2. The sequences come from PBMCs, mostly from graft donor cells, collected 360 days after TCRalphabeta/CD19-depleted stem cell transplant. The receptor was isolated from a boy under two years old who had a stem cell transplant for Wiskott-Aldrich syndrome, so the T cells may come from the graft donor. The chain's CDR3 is CASSPLTLRGLVGSYNEQFF. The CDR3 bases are TGTGCCAGCAGCCCTCTGACTTTGCGGGGACTAGTCGGCTCCTACAATGAGCAGTTCTTC.